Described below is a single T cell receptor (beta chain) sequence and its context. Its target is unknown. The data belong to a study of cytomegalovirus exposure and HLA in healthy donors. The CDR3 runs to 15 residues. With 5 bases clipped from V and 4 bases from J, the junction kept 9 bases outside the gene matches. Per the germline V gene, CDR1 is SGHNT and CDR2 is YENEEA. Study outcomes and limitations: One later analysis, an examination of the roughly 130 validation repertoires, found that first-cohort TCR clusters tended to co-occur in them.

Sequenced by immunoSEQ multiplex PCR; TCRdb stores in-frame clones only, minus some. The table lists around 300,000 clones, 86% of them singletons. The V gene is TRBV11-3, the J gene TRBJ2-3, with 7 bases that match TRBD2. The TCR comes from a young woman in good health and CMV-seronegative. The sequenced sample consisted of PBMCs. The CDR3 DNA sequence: TGTGCCAGCAGCCCAGGGAGGGCGATCGCAGATACGCAGTATTTT. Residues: CASSPGRAIADTQYF.